The 6 T cell receptor beta chains below come from one sample, sequenced in a study of shared clonotypes between healthy human individuals. This table comes from immunoSEQ multiplex PCR, and its TCRdb copy is limited to in-frame clones, with some not included. The sample lists 850,000 to 1,200,000 clones, about 77% occurring once. The sample taken for sequencing was memory CD4+ T cells sorted from blood. Subset here: CD45RA-negative fraction. These receptors all stem from a man between 18 and 29 years old in good health.

The V call is TRBV5-1, the J call TRBJ2-7, with 9 bases fitting TRBD1. The CDR3 is made up of 15 amino acids. Germline CDR1 reads SGHRS; CDR2 reads YFSETQ. V was clipped by 4 bases and J by 5 bases; unmatched bases: 10. CDR3: CASSLSGTGLDEQYF. The CDR3 nucleotides read TGCGCCAGCAGCCTCTCCGGGACAGGGTTGGACGAGCAGTACTTC.

This chain uses TRBV30 with TRBJ1-1; 7 bases are shared with TRBD1. The V gene end was trimmed by 5 bases and the J gene end by 7 bases; junction bases not matched to a gene: 13. The germline gives CDR1 GTSNPN, CDR2 SVGIG (reference sequence). The CDR3 extends over 14 amino acids. CDR3 DNA sequence: TGTGCCTGGTGCCTACAGGGGACAAAAGTTGAAGCTTTCTTT. Its translation is CAWCLQGTKVEAFF.

V gene TRBV19 combines with J gene TRBJ1-1; no clear D gene. In germline, CDR1 is LNHDA, CDR2 SQIVND (reference sequence). V lost 3 bases, J lost 5 bases, and 13 bases lay in between. The CDR3 length is 14 residues. DNA of the CDR3: TGTGCCAGTAGTATTGTGGTGAAGGGTACTGAAGCTTTCTTT. This sequence encodes CASSIVVKGTEAFF.

The chain combines TRBV6-1 with TRBJ2-7; D not certain. This CDR3 is built from 16 residues. Germline CDR1 reads MNHNS; CDR2 reads SASEGT. The V end lost 0 bases, the J end lost 0 bases, and 12 bases lay between the germline ends. Written as DNA, the CDR3 is TGTGCCAGCAGTGAAGCGGCTTCGGGTTACTCCTACGAGCAGTACTTC. Translating gives CASSEAASGYSYEQYF.

This clone was detected a few times. This chain connects TRBV14 to TRBJ1-2, with TRBD1 matching over 8 bases. V trimming: 5 bases; J trimming: 7 bases; junction bases outside the gene matches: 6. From germline, CDR1 is SGHDN and CDR2 FVKESK. The CDR3 spans 13 residues. The CDR3 protein is CASSSAGGTGYTF. The CDR3 region has the DNA TGTGCCAGCAGCTCCGCAGGGGGCACTGGCTACACCTTC.

J is TRBJ2-7 and V is TRBV28, with D unresolved. V was shortened by 8 bases and J by 0 bases, with 11 bases between the two germline ends. The germline CDR1 and CDR2 sequences are MDHEN and SYDVKM. The CDR3 runs to 13 residues. As DNA, the CDR3 is TGTGCCAGCGGGTTCACGCTCTCCTACGAGCAGTACTTC. Translation gives CASGFTLSYEQYF.